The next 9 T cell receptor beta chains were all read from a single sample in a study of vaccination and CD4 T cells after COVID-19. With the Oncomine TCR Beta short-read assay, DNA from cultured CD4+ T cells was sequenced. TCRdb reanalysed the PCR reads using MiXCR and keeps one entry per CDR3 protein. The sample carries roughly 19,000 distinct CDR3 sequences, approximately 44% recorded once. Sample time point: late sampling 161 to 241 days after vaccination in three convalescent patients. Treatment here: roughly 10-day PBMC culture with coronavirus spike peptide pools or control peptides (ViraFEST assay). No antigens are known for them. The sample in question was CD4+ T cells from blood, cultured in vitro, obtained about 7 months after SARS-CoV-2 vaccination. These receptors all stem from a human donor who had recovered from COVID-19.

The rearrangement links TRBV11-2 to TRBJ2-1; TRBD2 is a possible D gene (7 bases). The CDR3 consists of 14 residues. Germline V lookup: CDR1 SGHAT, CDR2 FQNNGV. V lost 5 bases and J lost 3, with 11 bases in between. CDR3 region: CASSRGGFYNEQFF. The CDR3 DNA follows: TGTGCCAGCAGCAGGGGGGGATTCTACAATGAGCAGTTCTTC.

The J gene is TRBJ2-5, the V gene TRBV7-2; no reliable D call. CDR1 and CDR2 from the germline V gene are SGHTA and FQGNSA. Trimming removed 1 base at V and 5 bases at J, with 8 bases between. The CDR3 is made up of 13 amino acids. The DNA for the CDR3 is TGTGCCAGCAGCTTAGTAGGGTTGGAGACCCAGTACTTC. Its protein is CASSLVGLETQYF.

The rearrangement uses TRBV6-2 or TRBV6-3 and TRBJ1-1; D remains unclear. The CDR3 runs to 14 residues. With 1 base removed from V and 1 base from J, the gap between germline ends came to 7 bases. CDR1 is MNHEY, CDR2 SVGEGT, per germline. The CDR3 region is CASSYYGPNTEAFF. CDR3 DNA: TGTGCCAGCAGTTACTACGGACCGAACACTGAAGCTTTCTTT.

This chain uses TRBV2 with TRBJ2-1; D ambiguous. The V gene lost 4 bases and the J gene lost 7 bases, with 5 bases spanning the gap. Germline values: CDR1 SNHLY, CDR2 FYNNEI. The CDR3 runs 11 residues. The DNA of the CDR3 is TGTGCCAGCAGTGCGCTAAATGAGCAGTTCTTC. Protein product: CASSALNEQFF.

The DNA for the CDR3 is TGTGCCAGCAGCTTATTTGAGGGTCTTGGCTACACCTTC. This translates into CASSLFEGLGYTF. The rearrangement links TRBV7-9 to TRBJ1-2, with D unclear. Germline-derived CDR1 and CDR2 are SEHNR and FQNEAQ (reference sequence). The CDR3 has 13 residues. Trimming removed 2 bases at V and 7 bases at J, with 11 bases between.

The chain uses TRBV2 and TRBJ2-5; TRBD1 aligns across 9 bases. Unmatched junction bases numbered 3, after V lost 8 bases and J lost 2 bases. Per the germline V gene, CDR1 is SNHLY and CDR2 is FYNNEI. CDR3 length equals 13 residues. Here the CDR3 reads CASHRGPQETQYF. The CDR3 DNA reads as TGTGCCAGCCACAGGGGGCCGCAAGAGACCCAGTACTTC.

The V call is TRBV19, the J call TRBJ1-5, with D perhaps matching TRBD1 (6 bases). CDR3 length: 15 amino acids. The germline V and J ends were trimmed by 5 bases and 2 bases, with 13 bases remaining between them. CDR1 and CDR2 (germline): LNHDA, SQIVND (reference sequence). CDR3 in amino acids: CASSVQGRGNQPQHF. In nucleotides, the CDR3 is TGTGCCAGTAGTGTACAGGGACGAGGCAATCAGCCCCAGCATTTT.

This CDR3 reads CASSGGAGTSGGLRVAQYF. In nucleotides, the CDR3 is TGTGCCAGCAGCGGGGGAGCCGGGACTAGCGGGGGACTACGCGTAGCGCAGTATTTT. This sequence joins TRBV7-8 and TRBJ2-3, with TRBD2 matching over 14 bases. The junction had 20 bases not matched to a gene; V was cut back by 5 bases and J by 10 bases. The CDR3 contains 19 residues. CDR1 SGHVS and CDR2 FQNEAQ come from the germline V gene.

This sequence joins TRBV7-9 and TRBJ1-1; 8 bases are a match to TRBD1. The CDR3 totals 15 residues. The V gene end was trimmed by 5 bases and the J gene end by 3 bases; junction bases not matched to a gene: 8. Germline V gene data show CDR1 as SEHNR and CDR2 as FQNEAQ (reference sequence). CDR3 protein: CASSVMTGEDTEAFF. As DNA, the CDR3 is TGTGCCAGCAGCGTGATGACAGGGGAGGACACTGAAGCTTTCTTT. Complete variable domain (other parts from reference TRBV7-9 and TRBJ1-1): DTGVSQNPRHKITKRGQNVTFRCDPISEHNRLYWYRQTLGQGPEFLTYFQNEAQLEKSRLLSDRFSAERPKGSFSTLEIQRTEQGDSAMYLCASSVMTGEDTEAFFGQGTRLTVV.